This T cell receptor (beta chain) is from a study of blood T cell repertoires in COVID-19. Study-level background: Samples came from the United States, Italy and Spain, spanning acute and convalescent COVID-19. The cDNA or gDNA used as material had been derived from T cells, B-cell-depleted T cells, or PBMCs.

Data came from immunoSEQ multiplex PCR; TCRdb stores just in-frame clones and leaves some out. The data contain about 250,000 clones, roughly 88% of them singletons. The length of the CDR3 is 14 residues. Germline V gene sequence: CDR1 KGHSH, CDR2 LQKENI. V was clipped by 2 bases and J by 1 base, with 6 bases between them. The sequence came from a woman aged 25-40 years with active or convalescent COVID-19. Sequencing was carried out using peripheral blood. V and J are TRBV18 and TRBJ1-5; the D is unclear. CDR3 sequence reads: CASSPARSNQPQHF. The CDR3 DNA reads TGTGCCAGCTCACCAGCCAGAAGCAATCAGCCCCAGCATTTT.